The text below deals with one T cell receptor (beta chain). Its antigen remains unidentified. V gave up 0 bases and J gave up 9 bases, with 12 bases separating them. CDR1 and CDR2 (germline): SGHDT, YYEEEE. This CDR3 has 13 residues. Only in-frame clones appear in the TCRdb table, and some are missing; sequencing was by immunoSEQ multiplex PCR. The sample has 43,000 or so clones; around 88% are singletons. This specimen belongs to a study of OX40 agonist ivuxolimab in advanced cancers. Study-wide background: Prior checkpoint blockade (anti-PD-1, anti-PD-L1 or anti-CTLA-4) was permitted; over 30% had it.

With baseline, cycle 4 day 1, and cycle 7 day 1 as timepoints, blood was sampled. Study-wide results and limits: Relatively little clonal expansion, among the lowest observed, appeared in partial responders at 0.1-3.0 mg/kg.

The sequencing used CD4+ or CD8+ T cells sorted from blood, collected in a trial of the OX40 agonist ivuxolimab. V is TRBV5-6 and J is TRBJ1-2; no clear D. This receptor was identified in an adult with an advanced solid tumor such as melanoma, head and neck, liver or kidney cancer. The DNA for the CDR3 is TGTGCCAGCAGCTTGGAAGGCCGCGGGAGCTACACCTTC. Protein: CASSLEGRGSYTF.